This TCR beta chain comes out of a study of radiotherapy plus CTLA-4 blockade in lung cancer. Profiled with immunoSEQ multiplex PCR; TCRdb holds only in-frame clones, not every one. The table has under 95,000 clones, about four fifths seen once. Trimming left V 0 bases short and J 7 bases short, with 13 bases between. Germline assignment: CDR1 GTSNPN and CDR2 SVGIG (reference sequence). The CDR3 loop spans 14 amino acids. The chain combines TRBV30 with TRBJ2-1, with D possibly being TRBD1 (7 bases). Sequences were derived from peripheral blood, sampled from a patient treated with radiotherapy plus ipilimumab. This TCR came from a human donor with non-small cell lung cancer whose response to radiotherapy plus ipilimumab could not be evaluated. Some clones in this sample may be carry-over from other donors' samples. CDR3 residues: CAWSVGQGGNEQFF. CDR3 DNA: TGTGCCTGGAGTGTCGGCCAGGGGGGAAATGAGCAGTTCTTC.